The clone carrying this T cell receptor (beta chain) turned up a few times. The antigen is unknown. These data are taken from a study of early T cells in non-severe SARS-CoV-2 infection. TCRdb used MiXCR to reprocess the 5' RACE reads, holding one entry per CDR3 protein. The data contain some 100,000 distinct CDR3 sequences, under 15% of them singletons. The study, taken as a whole, reports: Lookups in VDJdb leaned toward anti-spike CD8 responses and missed private and CD4 specificities.

This CDR3 has 17 residues. Germline V gene sequence: CDR1 MNHEY, CDR2 SMNVEV (reference sequence). The trim removed 6 bases at V and 3 bases at J, leaving 14 bases unmatched. The sequencing input was whole blood. The V call is TRBV27, the J call TRBJ1-5, with 7 nucleotides matching TRBD1. This sequence was found in an adult who was a healthcare worker with PCR-confirmed SARS-CoV-2 infection or an uninfected control (not recorded which). In DNA, the CDR3 is TGTGCCAGCAGCCACACAGGGGCCGCGCTTAACAATCAGCCCCAGCATTTT. The encoded protein is CASSHTGAALNNQPQHF.